This is a list of T cell receptor beta chains from one sample in a study of cytomegalovirus exposure and HLA in healthy donors. Sequencing was performed with immunoSEQ multiplex PCR; in TCRdb, only in-frame clones are kept and a portion is missing. The repertoire holds around 220,000 clones, almost 90% seen once, with just under 3% in the top ten. Sequenced input: PBMCs. The receptors shown here come from a woman younger than 35 in good health and CMV-seronegative. Each CDR3 is given with its conserved first and last residue. The D gene is left open where the match is weak. Size values are once, few and many counts, or a class for expanded clones, and some rows have none.

TRBV7-9	-	-	TRBJ2-2	CASSSSLGAGELFF	TGTGCCAGCAGCTCAAGCCTAGGCGCCGGGGAGCTGTTTTTT
TRBV28	TRBD2	once	TRBJ2-5	CASSFKTSGREETQYF	TGTGCCAGCAGTTTTAAGACTAGCGGGAGGGAAGAGACCCAGTACTTC
TRBV29-1	TRBD2	once	TRBJ2-1	CSAWTSGRNEQFF	TGCAGCGCCTGGACTAGCGGGAGGAATGAGCAGTTCTTC
TRBV6-5	-	few	TRBJ1-2	CASKPTGNYGYTF	TGTGCCAGCAAACCCACAGGGAACTATGGCTACACCTTC
TRBV11-3	-	-	TRBJ2-7	CASSLVYRRVGPF	TGTGCCAGCAGCTTAGTTTATAGGAGGGTAGGTCCCTTC
TRBV6-6	-	-	TRBJ2-5	CASSYASQVEETQYF	TGTGCCAGCAGTTACGCATCTCAGGTCGAAGAGACCCAGTACTTC
TRBV27	-	few	TRBJ2-7	CASSYRDEQYF	TGTGCCAGCAGTTACAGGGACGAGCAGTACTTC
TRBV5-6	-	once	TRBJ1-1	CASSQGRWTEAFF	TGTGCCAGCAGCCAGGGCAGGTGGACTGAAGCTTTCTTT
TRBV5-5	-	-	TRBJ1-2	CASSFSPTDDYGYTF	TGTGCCAGCAGCTTCAGCCCCACAGATGACTATGGCTACACCTTC
TRBV27	TRBD1	-	TRBJ2-2	CASSPRDRGDTGELFF	TGTGCCAGCAGTCCGCGGGACAGGGGGGACACCGGGGAGCTGTTTTTT
TRBV7-8	-	-	TRBJ2-2	CASLPNTGELFF	TGTGCCAGCCTACCGAACACCGGGGAGCTGTTTTTT
TRBV4-3	TRBD1	-	TRBJ2-4	CASSQTGAGDIQYF	TGCGCCAGCAGCCAAACAGGGGCGGGTGACATTCAGTACTTC
TRBV29-1	TRBD2	-	TRBJ2-5	CSLPGGGQETQYF	TGCAGCCTCCCCGGGGGGGGCCAAGAGACCCAGTACTTC
TRBV27	-	-	TRBJ2-5	CASRGRHGWETQYF	TGTGCCAGCAGAGGTCGACACGGCTGGGAGACCCAGTACTTC
TRBV29-1	-	-	TRBJ1-2	CSVVAGDYGYTF	TGCAGCGTTGTTGCAGGGGACTATGGCTACACCTTC
TRBV7-8	-	-	TRBJ1-3	CASSLGGLGNTIYF	TGTGCCAGCAGCTTAGGGGGGCTAGGAAACACCATATATTTT
TRBV6-1	TRBD1	-	TRBJ1-5	CASSVRDRGLQPQHF	TGTGCCAGCAGTGTCCGGGACAGGGGACTTCAGCCCCAGCATTTT
TRBV27	-	few	TRBJ1-5	CASSLSAGQPQHF	TGTGCCAGCAGTTTATCAGCGGGTCAGCCCCAGCATTTT
TRBV28	-	once	TRBJ1-5	CASSLFNSQPQHF	TGTGCCAGCAGTTTATTTAATAGTCAGCCCCAGCATTTT
TRBV4-1	TRBD2	-	TRBJ2-7	CASSQGTSPPYEQYF	TGCGCCAGCAGCCAAGGGACTAGCCCGCCATACGAGCAGTACTTC
TRBV28	TRBD1	-	TRBJ2-4	CASSSWRQGSSKNIQYF	TGTGCCAGCAGTTCCTGGCGACAGGGGAGCTCCAAAAACATTCAGTACTTC
TRBV11-2	-	-	TRBJ2-1	CASSPTVNPEQFF	TGTGCCAGCAGCCCCACTGTTAACCCTGAGCAGTTCTTC
TRBV2	TRBD2	-	TRBJ2-2	CATSGLAVNTGELFF	TGTGCCACATCGGGACTAGCGGTGAACACCGGGGAGCTGTTTTTT
TRBV4-1	TRBD2	-	TRBJ2-3	CASSQGSAGVGGTQYF	TGCGCCAGCAGCCAAGGATCAGCGGGAGTGGGGGGTACGCAGTATTTT
TRBV9	TRBD2	few	TRBJ2-1	CASSVEAGSYQSEQFF	TGTGCCAGCAGCGTGGAAGCGGGATCGTATCAGAGTGAGCAGTTCTTC
TRBV19	-	-	TRBJ1-2	CASRDSTYGYTF	TGTGCCAGTAGAGATAGTACCTATGGCTACACCTTC
TRBV27	TRBD1	-	TRBJ2-1	CASSFGTGIYNEQFF	TGTGCCAGCAGTTTTGGGACAGGGATATACAATGAGCAGTTCTTC
TRBV28	-	-	TRBJ1-5	CASSTTGGGQPQHF	TGTGCCAGCAGCACGACGGGGGGCGGGCAGCCCCAGCATTTT
TRBV5-1	TRBD2	-	TRBJ2-1	CASSSGLAGVNEQFF	TGCGCCAGCAGCTCAGGACTAGCGGGAGTCAATGAGCAGTTCTTC
TRBV5-1	TRBD1	-	TRBJ1-4	CASSGRTGVNEKLFF	TGCGCCAGCAGCGGCCGGACAGGGGTTAATGAAAAACTGTTTTTT
TRBV28	-	once	TRBJ1-1	CASSLRHSEAFF	TGTGCCAGCAGTTTACGCCACAGTGAAGCTTTCTTT
TRBV9	-	-	TRBJ2-7	CASSVGRGQGLYEQYF	TGTGCCAGCAGCGTAGGCCGAGGGCAAGGACTCTACGAGCAGTACTTC
TRBV11-2	-	-	TRBJ2-7	CASSWVRGNYEQYF	TGTGCCAGCAGCTGGGTAAGAGGGAACTACGAGCAGTACTTC
TRBV7-2	-	-	TRBJ1-4	CASSPTSGIANEKLFF	TGTGCCAGCAGCCCGACTTCCGGGATCGCCAATGAAAAACTGTTTTTT
TRBV5-4	TRBD2	-	TRBJ2-7	CASSSLAGSVYEQYF	TGTGCCAGCAGCTCCCTAGCGGGATCGGTCTACGAGCAGTACTTC